The clone carrying this TCR beta chain has just a few counts. What it recognizes is unknown. The data derive from a study of cytomegalovirus exposure and HLA in healthy donors. As for the study in general: Caucasian-associated ancestry cluster membership applied to 75% to 85% of several hundred genotyped donors.

The CDR3 runs 13 residues. V lost 2 bases and J lost 7, with 12 bases in between. Germline CDR1 and CDR2: MNHEY and SVGAGI. With 60 Vbeta and 13 Jbeta primers, the PCR was carried out. The data were produced by immunoSEQ multiplex PCR, yet TCRdb's version contains in-frame clones alone and is incomplete. The table lists 200,000 or so clones, 76% of them singletons. Study findings and constraints: Most of the TCR beta V segments (in an earlier analysis) were productive either about 90% or about 30% of the time. Approximately 160 TCR beta chains were listed as cytomegalovirus-associated.

The receptor comes from a man between 18 and 29 years old in good health and CMV-seronegative. The sample consisted of PBMCs. The V and J genes are TRBV6-5 and TRBJ2-7; D possibly corresponds to TRBD1 (5 bases). The CDR3 here is CASSYGAAGEQYF. The CDR3 DNA sequence: TGTGCCAGCAGTTACGGGGCAGCCGGTGAGCAGTACTTC.